This T cell receptor (beta chain) was sequenced in a study of cytomegalovirus exposure and HLA in healthy donors. In regard to this clone: The antigen remains undetermined.

General observations from the study: Three chains linked to CMV were shown in vitro to be specific for CMV antigens. Despite most TCR sequences being rare, some public TCRs occurred in many donors. When a later analysis was performed, an Asian-associated ancestry cluster reportedly had fewer N-insertions than the approximately 690-donor mean.

As for the donors, each was a healthy bone marrow donor. PCR primers comprised 60 Vbeta and 13 Jbeta primers. Sequenced by immunoSEQ multiplex PCR; TCRdb stores in-frame clones only, minus some. The table lists about 130,000 clones, approximately 83% of them singletons. Germline V lookup: CDR1 SGHVS, CDR2 FNYEAQ. The germline V and J ends were trimmed by 5 bases and 5 bases, with 13 bases remaining between them. This CDR3 contains 14 residues. The material sequenced was PBMCs. This receptor was identified in a girl aged 2 to 9 in good health and CMV-seronegative. The gene calls are TRBV7-6 and TRBJ2-1; perhaps TRBD1 as D (6 bases). CDR3 sequence (DNA): TGTGCCAGCAGCCCCCGGGACACAAACAATGAGCAGTTCTTC. Translation gives CASSPRDTNNEQFF.